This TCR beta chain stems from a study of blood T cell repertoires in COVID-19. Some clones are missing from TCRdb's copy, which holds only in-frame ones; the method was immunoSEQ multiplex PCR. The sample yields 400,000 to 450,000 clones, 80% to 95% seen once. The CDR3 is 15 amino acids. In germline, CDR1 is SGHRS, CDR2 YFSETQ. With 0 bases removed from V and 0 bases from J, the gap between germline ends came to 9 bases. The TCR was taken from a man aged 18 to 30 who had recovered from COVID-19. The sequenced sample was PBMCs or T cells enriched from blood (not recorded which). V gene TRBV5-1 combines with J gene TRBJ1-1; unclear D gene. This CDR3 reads CASSLVGSMNTEAFF. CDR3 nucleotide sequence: TGCGCCAGCAGCTTGGTGGGCAGCATGAACACTGAAGCTTTCTTT.